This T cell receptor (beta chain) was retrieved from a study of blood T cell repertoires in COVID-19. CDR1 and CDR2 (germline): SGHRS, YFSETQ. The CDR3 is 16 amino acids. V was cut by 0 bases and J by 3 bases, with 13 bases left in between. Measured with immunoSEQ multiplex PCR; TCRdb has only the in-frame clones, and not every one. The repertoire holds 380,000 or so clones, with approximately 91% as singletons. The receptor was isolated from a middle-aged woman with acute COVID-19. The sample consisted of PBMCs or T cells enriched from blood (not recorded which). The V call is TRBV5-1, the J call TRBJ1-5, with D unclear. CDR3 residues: CASSLGGQAPNQPQHF. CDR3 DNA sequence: TGCGCCAGCAGCTTGGGCGGGCAGGCTCCCAATCAGCCCCAGCATTTT.